These T cell receptor beta chains were read from a single sample in a study of cytomegalovirus exposure and HLA in healthy donors. TCRdb keeps only in-frame clones here, not all; method: immunoSEQ multiplex PCR. Here the sample spans approximately 62,000 clones, around 90% being singletons. Sequencing was done on a sample of PBMCs. The receptors were gathered from a woman between 18 and 30 years old in good health and CMV-seronegative. Each CDR3 is given with its conserved first and last residue. The order of the fields is D gene, V gene, J gene, clone size, CDR3 protein, CDR3 DNA. A D gene is named only where the DNA matches it firmly. Not every row has a clone size; where given, it reads once, few, many or a size class.

d_call: TRBD1
v_call: TRBV4-3
j_call: TRBJ2-7
clone_size: .
cdr3_aa: CASSQEFRTGGVYEQYF
cdr3_nt: TGCGCCAGCAGCCAAGAATTTAGGACAGGGGGCGTCTACGAGCAGTACTTC

d_call: .
v_call: TRBV29-1
j_call: TRBJ1-1
clone_size: .
cdr3_aa: CSVDKGVNTEAFF
cdr3_nt: TGCAGCGTTGATAAGGGGGTGAACACTGAAGCTTTCTTT

d_call: TRBD1
v_call: TRBV29-1
j_call: TRBJ1-2
clone_size: .
cdr3_aa: CSVEFIPSDRGRAGYTF
cdr3_nt: TGCAGCGTTGAATTTATCCCCTCGGACAGGGGGCGCGCGGGCTACACCTTC

d_call: TRBD2
v_call: TRBV10-3
j_call: TRBJ2-7
clone_size: .
cdr3_aa: CAISETTGTSGSVGRREQYF
cdr3_nt: TGTGCCATCAGTGAGACCACTGGGACTAGCGGGAGCGTCGGCCGTCGCGAGCAGTACTTC

d_call: .
v_call: TRBV28
j_call: TRBJ2-7
clone_size: .
cdr3_aa: CASSLGGGWQYF
cdr3_nt: TGTGCCAGCAGTCTCGGCGGAGGATGGCAGTACTTC

d_call: TRBD2
v_call: TRBV4-2
j_call: TRBJ2-7
clone_size: .
cdr3_aa: CASSQEGTSGSREQYF
cdr3_nt: TGTGCCAGCAGCCAAGAAGGTACTAGCGGGAGTCGCGAGCAGTACTTC

d_call: TRBD2
v_call: TRBV7-9
j_call: TRBJ2-3
clone_size: .
cdr3_aa: CASSALTSGTDTQYF
cdr3_nt: TGTGCCAGCAGCGCACTGACTAGCGGGACAGATACGCAGTATTTT

d_call: .
v_call: TRBV9
j_call: TRBJ1-2
clone_size: once
cdr3_aa: CASSVDTPPYGYTF
cdr3_nt: TGTGCCAGCAGCGTGGACACTCCCCCTTATGGCTACACCTTC

d_call: TRBD1
v_call: TRBV7-2
j_call: TRBJ1-1
clone_size: .
cdr3_aa: CASSLTGTEAEAFF
cdr3_nt: TGTGCCAGCAGCCTAACCGGGACAGAAGCTGAAGCTTTCTTT

d_call: .
v_call: TRBV21-1
j_call: TRBJ1-5
clone_size: .
cdr3_aa: CASSKVNGTGGNQPQHF
cdr3_nt: TGTGCCAGCAGCAAAGTAAACGGGACAGGGGGTAATCAGCCCCAGCATTTT

d_call: .
v_call: TRBV30
j_call: TRBJ1-4
clone_size: .
cdr3_aa: CAWSLPQKEKLFF
cdr3_nt: TGTGCCTGGAGCCTTCCACAAAAGGAAAAACTGTTTTTT

d_call: .
v_call: TRBV11-2
j_call: TRBJ2-1
clone_size: .
cdr3_aa: CASSLRSLPNNEQFF
cdr3_nt: TGTGCCAGCAGCTTACGGTCCCTCCCCAACAATGAGCAGTTCTTC

d_call: TRBD1
v_call: TRBV25-1
j_call: TRBJ1-3
clone_size: .
cdr3_aa: CASSDGWDRLSGNTIYF
cdr3_nt: TGTGCCAGCAGTGACGGATGGGACAGACTCTCTGGAAACACCATATATTTT

d_call: TRBD2
v_call: TRBV7-8
j_call: TRBJ2-6
clone_size: .
cdr3_aa: CASSPAGLDFSGANVLTF
cdr3_nt: TGTGCCAGCAGCCCAGCGGGACTAGACTTCTCTGGGGCCAACGTCCTGACTTTC

d_call: TRBD2
v_call: TRBV7-3
j_call: TRBJ2-3
clone_size: .
cdr3_aa: CASSTLAGSTDTQYF
cdr3_nt: TGTGCCAGCAGCACCCTAGCGGGGAGCACAGATACGCAGTATTTT

d_call: TRBD2
v_call: TRBV2
j_call: TRBJ2-7
clone_size: .
cdr3_aa: CASRRGSAGGYEQYF
cdr3_nt: TGTGCCAGCAGGAGGGGGTCGGCGGGAGGTTACGAGCAGTACTTC

d_call: TRBD1
v_call: TRBV28
j_call: TRBJ1-1
clone_size: .
cdr3_aa: CASSSPGQLEAFF
cdr3_nt: TGTGCCAGCAGTTCTCCGGGACAGCTCGAAGCTTTCTTT

d_call: TRBD1
v_call: TRBV2
j_call: TRBJ2-1
clone_size: .
cdr3_aa: CASSYRGFAYNEQFF
cdr3_nt: TGTGCCAGCAGTTACAGGGGATTCGCCTACAATGAGCAGTTCTTC

d_call: .
v_call: TRBV4-2
j_call: TRBJ2-3
clone_size: .
cdr3_aa: CASSPLAVGSDTQYF
cdr3_nt: TGTGCCAGCAGCCCATTAGCTGTTGGTTCAGATACGCAGTATTTT

d_call: TRBD1
v_call: TRBV5-4
j_call: TRBJ2-7
clone_size: .
cdr3_aa: CASSLLQGADEQYF
cdr3_nt: TGTGCCAGCAGCTTGCTGCAGGGGGCTGACGAGCAGTACTTC

d_call: TRBD2
v_call: TRBV4-3
j_call: TRBJ2-1
clone_size: .
cdr3_aa: CASSQSGGGNEQFF
cdr3_nt: TGCGCCAGCAGCCAGAGCGGGGGAGGCAATGAGCAGTTCTTC

d_call: .
v_call: TRBV10-3
j_call: TRBJ2-3
clone_size: .
cdr3_aa: CAISDVPSPYTDTQYF
cdr3_nt: TGTGCCATCAGTGATGTACCCTCTCCCTACACAGATACGCAGTATTTT

d_call: TRBD1
v_call: TRBV19
j_call: TRBJ1-1
clone_size: .
cdr3_aa: CASSPGTAGTEAFF
cdr3_nt: TGTGCCAGTAGTCCCGGGACAGCGGGCACTGAAGCTTTCTTT

d_call: TRBD1
v_call: TRBV5-1
j_call: TRBJ2-3
clone_size: .
cdr3_aa: CASSVGTGGDGTDTQYF
cdr3_nt: TGCGCCAGCAGCGTAGGGACAGGGGGCGACGGAACAGATACGCAGTATTTT

d_call: .
v_call: TRBV11-1
j_call: TRBJ2-7
clone_size: .
cdr3_aa: CASSQDRGREQYF
cdr3_nt: TGTGCCAGCAGCCAAGACCGGGGGAGGGAGCAGTACTTC

d_call: .
v_call: TRBV6-1
j_call: TRBJ2-5
clone_size: .
cdr3_aa: CASSEGGGRGRETQYF
cdr3_nt: TGTGCCAGCAGTGAAGGGGGTGGGAGGGGGAGGGAGACCCAGTACTTC

d_call: .
v_call: TRBV5-1
j_call: TRBJ1-3
clone_size: few
cdr3_aa: CASSPGSGNTIYF
cdr3_nt: TGCGCCAGCAGCCCAGGGTCTGGAAACACCATATATTTT